What follows describes a single T cell receptor beta chain. Germline CDR1 is SGHRS and CDR2 is YFSETQ. The CDR3 runs 17 residues. V lost 4 bases to trimming and J lost 1 base; unmatched junction nucleotides: 9. The sample belongs to a study of blood T cell repertoires in COVID-19. Study at large: Samples representing acute and convalescent COVID-19 were sourced from the United States, Italy and Spain. PBMCs, B-cell-depleted T cells, or T cells provided the cDNA or gDNA that made up the material.

Sequencing used immunoSEQ multiplex PCR; TCRdb keeps in-frame clones, though not all of them. The profile shows roughly 55,000 clones, about 82% of them singletons. The sequenced material came from peripheral blood. The J gene is TRBJ2-3, the V gene TRBV5-1; 10 nucleotides agree with TRBD1. The clonotype originates from a man in his sixties or seventies with active COVID-19. This CDR3 is CASSPRGQGYGTDTQYF. CDR3 nucleotides: TGCGCCAGCAGCCCCAGGGGACAGGGGTACGGCACAGATACGCAGTATTTT.